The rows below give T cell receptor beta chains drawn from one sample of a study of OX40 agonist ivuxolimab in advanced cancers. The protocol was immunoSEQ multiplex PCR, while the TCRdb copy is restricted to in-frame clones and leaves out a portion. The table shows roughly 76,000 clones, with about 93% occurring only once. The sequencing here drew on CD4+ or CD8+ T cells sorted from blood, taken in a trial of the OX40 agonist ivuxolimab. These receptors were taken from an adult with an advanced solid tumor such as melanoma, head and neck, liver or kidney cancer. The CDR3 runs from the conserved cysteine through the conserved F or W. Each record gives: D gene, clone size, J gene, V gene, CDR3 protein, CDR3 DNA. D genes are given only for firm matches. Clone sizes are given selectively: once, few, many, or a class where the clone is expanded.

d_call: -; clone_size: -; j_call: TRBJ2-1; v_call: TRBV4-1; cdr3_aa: CASSQVGPYNEQFF; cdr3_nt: TGCGCCAGCAGCCAAGTGGGACCCTACAATGAGCAGTTCTTC
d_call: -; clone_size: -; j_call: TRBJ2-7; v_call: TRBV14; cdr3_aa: CASSPRPTYEQYF; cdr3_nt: TGTGCCAGCAGCCCCAGGCCTACCTACGAGCAGTACTTC
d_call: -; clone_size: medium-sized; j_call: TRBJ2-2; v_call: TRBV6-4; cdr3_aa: CASSARDTGELFF; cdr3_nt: TGTGCCAGCAGTGCCAGGGACACCGGGGAGCTGTTTTTT
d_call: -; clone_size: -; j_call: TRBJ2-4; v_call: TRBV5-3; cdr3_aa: CARSLLLVPGSVKNIQYF; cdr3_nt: TGTGCCAGAAGCTTATTGTTAGTCCCAGGATCAGTCAAAAACATTCAGTACTTC
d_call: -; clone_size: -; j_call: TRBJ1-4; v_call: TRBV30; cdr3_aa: CAWSGWGFSEKLFF; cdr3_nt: TGTGCCTGGAGTGGGTGGGGATTTAGTGAAAAACTGTTTTTT
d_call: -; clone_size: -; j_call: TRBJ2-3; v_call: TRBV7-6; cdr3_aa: CASSHGPGGTDTQYF; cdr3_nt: TGTGCCAGCAGCCACGGCCCCGGGGGCACAGATACGCAGTATTTT
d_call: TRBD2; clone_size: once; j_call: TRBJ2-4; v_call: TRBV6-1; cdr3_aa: CASSVSGEGPGNIQYF; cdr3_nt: TGTGCCAGCAGTGTTAGCGGGGAGGGGCCAGGGAACATTCAGTACTTC
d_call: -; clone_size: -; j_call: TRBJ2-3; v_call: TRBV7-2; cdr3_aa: CASSFQQVDSDTQYF; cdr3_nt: TGTGCCAGCAGCTTCCAGCAGGTCGATTCAGATACGCAGTATTTT
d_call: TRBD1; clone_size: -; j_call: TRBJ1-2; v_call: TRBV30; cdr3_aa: CAWRHKGQGNYGYTF; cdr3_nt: TGTGCCTGGAGGCACAAGGGACAGGGAAACTATGGCTACACCTTC
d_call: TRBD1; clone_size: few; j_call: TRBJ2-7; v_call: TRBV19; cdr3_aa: CASSPKDRAFRHEQYF; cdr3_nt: TGTGCCAGTAGTCCTAAAGACAGGGCTTTTCGCCACGAGCAGTACTTC
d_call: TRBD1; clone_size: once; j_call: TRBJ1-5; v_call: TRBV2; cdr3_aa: CARGPSGGPQHF; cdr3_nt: TGTGCCAGAGGGCCCTCAGGGGGGCCCCAGCATTTT
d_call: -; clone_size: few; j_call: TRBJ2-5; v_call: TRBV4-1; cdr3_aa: CASSQGRETQYF; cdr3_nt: TGCGCCAGCAGCCAAGGAAGAGAGACCCAGTACTTC
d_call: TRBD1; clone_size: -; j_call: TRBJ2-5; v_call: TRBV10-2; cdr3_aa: CASSLGQGAGETQYF; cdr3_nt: TGCGCCAGCAGCCTGGGACAGGGGGCAGGAGAGACCCAGTACTTC
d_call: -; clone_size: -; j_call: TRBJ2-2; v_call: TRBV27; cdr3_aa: CASRWYAGQLIGELFF; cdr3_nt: TGTGCCAGCCGATGGTATGCGGGACAGCTTATCGGGGAGCTGTTTTTT
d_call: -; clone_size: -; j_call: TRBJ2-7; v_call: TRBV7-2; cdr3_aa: CASSNGGRKYYEQYF; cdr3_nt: TGTGCCAGCAGCAACGGGGGACGGAAGTACTACGAGCAGTACTTC
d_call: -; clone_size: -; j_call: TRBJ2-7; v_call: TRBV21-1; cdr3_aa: CASSKPRGSNRF; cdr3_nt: TGTGCCAGCAGCAAACCCAGGGGCAGTAATCGGTTC
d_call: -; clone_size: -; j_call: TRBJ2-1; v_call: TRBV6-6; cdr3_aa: CASSILPGISYEQFF; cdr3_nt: TGTGCCAGCAGCATTCTCCCTGGAATCTCCTATGAGCAGTTCTTC
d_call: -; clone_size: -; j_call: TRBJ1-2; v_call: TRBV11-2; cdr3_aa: CASSLVPWEDYGYTF; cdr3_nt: TGTGCCAGCAGCTTAGTTCCGTGGGAGGACTATGGCTACACCTTC
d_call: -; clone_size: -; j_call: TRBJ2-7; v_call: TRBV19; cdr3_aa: CASSIDGVGPSPTYEQYF; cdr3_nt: TGTGCCAGTAGTATAGATGGGGTAGGTCCCAGCCCCACCTACGAGCAGTACTTC
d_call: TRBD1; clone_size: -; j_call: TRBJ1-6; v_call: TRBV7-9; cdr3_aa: CASSLVAGGRSPLHF; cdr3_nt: TGTGCCAGCAGCTTAGTGGCAGGGGGCCGGTCACCCCTCCACTTT
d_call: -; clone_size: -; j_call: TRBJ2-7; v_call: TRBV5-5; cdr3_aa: CASSLAGAPYEQYF; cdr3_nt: TGTGCCAGCAGCTTGGCAGGGGCGCCCTACGAGCAGTACTTC
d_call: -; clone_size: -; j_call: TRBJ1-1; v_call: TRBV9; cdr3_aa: CASSVGGSHTEAFF; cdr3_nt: TGTGCCAGCAGCGTAGGGGGCTCGCACACTGAAGCTTTCTTT
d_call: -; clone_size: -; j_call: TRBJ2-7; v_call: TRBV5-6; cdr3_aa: CASSALIPSLSEQYF; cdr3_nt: TGTGCCAGCAGCGCACTTATCCCTTCGCTCTCCGAGCAGTACTTC
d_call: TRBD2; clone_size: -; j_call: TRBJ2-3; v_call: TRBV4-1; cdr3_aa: CASSQEQGLPSPTDTQYF; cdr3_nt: TGCGCCAGCAGCCAAGAGCAGGGACTACCCTCCCCCACAGATACGCAGTATTTT
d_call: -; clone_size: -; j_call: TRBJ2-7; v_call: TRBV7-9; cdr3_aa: CASSLGGQRYEQYF; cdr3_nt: TGTGCCAGCAGCTTAGGCGGCCAGCGATACGAGCAGTACTTC
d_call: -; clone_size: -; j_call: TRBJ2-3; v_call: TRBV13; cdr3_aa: CASSSPSGGVSDTQYF; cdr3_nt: TGTGCCAGCAGCTCACCTTCAGGGGGGGTTTCAGATACGCAGTATTTT
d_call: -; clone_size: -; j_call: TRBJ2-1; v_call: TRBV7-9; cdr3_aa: CASSFRIYNEQFF; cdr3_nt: TGTGCCAGCAGCTTTCGGATCTACAATGAGCAGTTCTTC
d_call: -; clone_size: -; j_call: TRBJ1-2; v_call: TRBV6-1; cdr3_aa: CATPLGYGYTF; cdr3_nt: TGTGCCACCCCCCTGGGGTATGGCTACACCTTC
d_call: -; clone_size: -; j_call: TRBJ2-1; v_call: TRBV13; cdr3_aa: CASSFAGAYNEQFF; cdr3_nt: TGTGCCAGCAGCTTTGCGGGCGCCTACAATGAGCAGTTCTTC
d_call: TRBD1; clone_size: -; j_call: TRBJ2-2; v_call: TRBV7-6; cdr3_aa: CASSLAVAGGDTGELFF; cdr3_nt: TGTGCCAGCAGCTTAGCGGTGGCAGGGGGCGACACCGGGGAGCTGTTTTTT
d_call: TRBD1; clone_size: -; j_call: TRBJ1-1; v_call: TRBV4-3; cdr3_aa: CASSREAGQVEFTEAFF; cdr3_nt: TGCGCCAGCAGCCGAGAGGCGGGACAGGTTGAATTCACTGAAGCTTTCTTT
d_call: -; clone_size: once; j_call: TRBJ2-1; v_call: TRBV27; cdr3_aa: CASSSPGPYNEQFF; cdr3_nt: TGTGCCAGCAGTTCCCCAGGGCCCTACAATGAGCAGTTCTTC
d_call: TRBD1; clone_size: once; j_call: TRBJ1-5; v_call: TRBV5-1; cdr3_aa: CASSTTGGYQPQHF; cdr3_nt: TGCGCCAGCAGTACTACAGGGGGATACCAGCCCCAGCATTTT
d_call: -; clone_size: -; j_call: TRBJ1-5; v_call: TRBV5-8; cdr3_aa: CASSLGTGLNNQPQHF; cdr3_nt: TGTGCCAGCAGCTTGGGGACGGGACTGAACAATCAGCCCCAGCATTTT
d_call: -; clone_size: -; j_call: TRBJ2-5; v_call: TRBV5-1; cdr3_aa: CASSLAGSGETQYF; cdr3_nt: TGCGCCAGCAGCTTGGCAGGGTCGGGAGAGACCCAGTACTTC
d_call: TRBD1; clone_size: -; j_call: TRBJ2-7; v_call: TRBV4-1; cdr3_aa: CASSPGTALYEQYF; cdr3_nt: TGCGCCAGCAGCCCCGGGACAGCTCTCTACGAGCAGTACTTC
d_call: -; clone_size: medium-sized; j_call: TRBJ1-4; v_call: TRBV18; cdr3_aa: CASSPGRLNEKLFF; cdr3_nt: TGTGCCAGCTCACCGGGACGGCTTAATGAAAAACTGTTTTTT
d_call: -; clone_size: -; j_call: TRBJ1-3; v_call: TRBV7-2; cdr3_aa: CASSLGGDTIYF; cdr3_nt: TGTGCCAGCAGCTTAGGTGGGGACACCATATATTTT
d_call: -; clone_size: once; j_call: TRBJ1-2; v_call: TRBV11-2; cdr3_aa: CASSPPGGDGYTF; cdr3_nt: TGTGCCAGCAGCCCCCCGGGGGGGGATGGCTACACCTTC
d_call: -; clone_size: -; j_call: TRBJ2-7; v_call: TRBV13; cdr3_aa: CASSPQPGLSYEQYF; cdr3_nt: TGTGCCAGCAGCCCGCAGCCGGGGCTTTCCTACGAGCAGTACTTC
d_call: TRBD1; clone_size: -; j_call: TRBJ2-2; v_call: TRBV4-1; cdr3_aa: CASSQGQGETGELFF; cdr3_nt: TGCGCCAGCAGCCAAGGACAGGGGGAAACCGGGGAGCTGTTTTTT
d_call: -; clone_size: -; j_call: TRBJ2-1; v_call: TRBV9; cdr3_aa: CASTSHNEQFF; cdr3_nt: TGTGCCAGCACCTCTCACAATGAGCAGTTCTTC
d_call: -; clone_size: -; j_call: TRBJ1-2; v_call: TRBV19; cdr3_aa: CASSTPGNYGYTF; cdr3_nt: TGTGCCAGTAGTACGCCAGGAAACTATGGCTACACCTTC
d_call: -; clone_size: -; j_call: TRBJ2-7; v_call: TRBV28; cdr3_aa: CASSLEQGNLREQYF; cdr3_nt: TGTGCCAGCAGTTTAGAACAGGGTAATCTGCGAGAGCAGTACTTC
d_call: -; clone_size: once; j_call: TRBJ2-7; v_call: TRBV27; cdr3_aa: CASSFGLRYEQYF; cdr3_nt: TGTGCCAGCAGTTTCGGCCTACGCTACGAGCAGTACTTC
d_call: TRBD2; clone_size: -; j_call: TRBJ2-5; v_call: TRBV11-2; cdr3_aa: CASSLGKAGGQETQYF; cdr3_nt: TGTGCCAGCAGCTTGGGTAAAGCGGGGGGGCAAGAGACCCAGTACTTC
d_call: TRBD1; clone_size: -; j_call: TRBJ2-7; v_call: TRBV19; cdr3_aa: CASSTGQGSEQYF; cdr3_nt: TGTGCCAGTAGTACGGGACAGGGCTCGGAGCAGTACTTC
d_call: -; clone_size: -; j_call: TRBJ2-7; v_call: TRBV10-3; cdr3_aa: CAIAEGAGEQYF; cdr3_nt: TGTGCCATCGCTGAGGGGGCGGGGGAGCAGTACTTC
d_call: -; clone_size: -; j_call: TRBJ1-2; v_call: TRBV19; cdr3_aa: CASSIAFSYGYTF; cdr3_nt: TGTGCCAGTAGTATAGCGTTTTCCTATGGCTACACCTTC
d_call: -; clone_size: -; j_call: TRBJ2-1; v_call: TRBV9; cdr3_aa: CASSVGGPKSSYNEQFF; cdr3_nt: TGTGCCAGCAGCGTAGGGGGGCCGAAAAGCTCCTACAATGAGCAGTTCTTC
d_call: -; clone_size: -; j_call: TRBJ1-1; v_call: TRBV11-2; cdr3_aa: CASGGSSYTEAFF; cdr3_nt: TGTGCCAGCGGGGGGTCATCATACACTGAAGCTTTCTTT
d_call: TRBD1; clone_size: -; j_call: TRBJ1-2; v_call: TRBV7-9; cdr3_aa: CASSLAGQGLIYGYTF; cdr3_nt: TGTGCCAGCAGCTTAGCCGGACAGGGGCTCATCTATGGCTACACCTTC
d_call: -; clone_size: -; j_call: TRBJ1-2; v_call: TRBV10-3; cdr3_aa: CAISASDSSGYGYTF; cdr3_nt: TGTGCCATCAGTGCCTCGGACAGTTCTGGCTATGGCTACACCTTC
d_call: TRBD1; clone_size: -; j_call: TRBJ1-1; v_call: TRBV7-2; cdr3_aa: CASSLFDRVNTEAFF; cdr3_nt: TGTGCCAGCAGCCTCTTCGACAGGGTGAACACTGAAGCTTTCTTT
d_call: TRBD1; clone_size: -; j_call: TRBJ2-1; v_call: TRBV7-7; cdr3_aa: CASSLGRQGYNEQFF; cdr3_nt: TGTGCCAGCAGCTTAGGAAGACAGGGATACAATGAGCAGTTCTTC
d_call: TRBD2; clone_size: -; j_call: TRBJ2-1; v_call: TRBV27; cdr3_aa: CASSLGGITPYNEQFF; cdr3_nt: TGTGCCAGCAGTTTGGGAGGGATTACGCCCTACAATGAGCAGTTCTTC
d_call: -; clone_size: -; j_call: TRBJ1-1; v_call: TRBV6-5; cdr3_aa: CASRQGWYTEAFF; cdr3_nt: TGTGCCAGCAGGCAGGGTTGGTACACTGAAGCTTTCTTT